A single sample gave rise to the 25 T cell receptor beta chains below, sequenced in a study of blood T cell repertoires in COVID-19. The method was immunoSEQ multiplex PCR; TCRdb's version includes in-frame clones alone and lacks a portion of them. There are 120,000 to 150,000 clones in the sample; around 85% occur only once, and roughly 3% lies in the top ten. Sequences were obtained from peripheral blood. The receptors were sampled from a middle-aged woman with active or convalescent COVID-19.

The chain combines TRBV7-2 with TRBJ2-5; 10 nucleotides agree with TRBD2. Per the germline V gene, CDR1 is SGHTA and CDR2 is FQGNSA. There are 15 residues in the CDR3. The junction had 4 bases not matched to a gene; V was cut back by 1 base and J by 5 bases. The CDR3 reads CASSLGSSGSETQYF. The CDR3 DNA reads TGTGCCAGCAGCTTAGGATCTAGCGGGAGTGAGACCCAGTACTTC.

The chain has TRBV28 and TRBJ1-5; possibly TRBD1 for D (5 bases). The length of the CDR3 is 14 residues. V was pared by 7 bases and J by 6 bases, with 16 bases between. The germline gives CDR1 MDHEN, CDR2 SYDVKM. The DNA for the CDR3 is TGTGCCAGCACCACGGGGGGTTACGGTCAGCCCCAGCATTTT. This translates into CASTTGGYGQPQHF.

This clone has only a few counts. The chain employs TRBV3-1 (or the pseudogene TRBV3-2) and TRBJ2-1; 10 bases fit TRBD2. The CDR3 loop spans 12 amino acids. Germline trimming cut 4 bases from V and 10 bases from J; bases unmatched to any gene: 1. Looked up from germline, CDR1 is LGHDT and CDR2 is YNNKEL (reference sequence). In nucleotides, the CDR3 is TGTGCCAGCAGCCGGACTAGCGGCGAGCAGTTCTTC. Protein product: CASSRTSGEQFF.

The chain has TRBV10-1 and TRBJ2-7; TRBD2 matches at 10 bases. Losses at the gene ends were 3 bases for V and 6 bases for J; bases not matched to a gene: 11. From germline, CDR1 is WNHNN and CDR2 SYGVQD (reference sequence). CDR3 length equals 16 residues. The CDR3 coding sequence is TGCGCCAGCAGTGACTTCCCTAGCGGGGGCCCCGTCGAGCAGTACTTC. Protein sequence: CASSDFPSGGPVEQYF.

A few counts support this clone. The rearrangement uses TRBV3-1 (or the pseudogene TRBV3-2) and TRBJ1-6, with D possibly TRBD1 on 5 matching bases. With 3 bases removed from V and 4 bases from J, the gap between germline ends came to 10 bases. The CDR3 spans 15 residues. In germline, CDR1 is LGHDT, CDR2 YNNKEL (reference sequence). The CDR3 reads CASSQGQSYNSPLHF. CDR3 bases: TGTGCCAGCAGCCAGGGGCAGAGTTATAATTCACCCCTCCACTTT.

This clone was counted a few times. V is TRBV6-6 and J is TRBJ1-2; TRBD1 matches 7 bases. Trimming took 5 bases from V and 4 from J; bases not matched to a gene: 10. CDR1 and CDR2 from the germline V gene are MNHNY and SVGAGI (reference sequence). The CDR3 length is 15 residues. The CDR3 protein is CASSARQGPLYGYTF. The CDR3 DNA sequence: TGTGCCAGCAGTGCGAGACAGGGCCCCCTCTATGGCTACACCTTC.

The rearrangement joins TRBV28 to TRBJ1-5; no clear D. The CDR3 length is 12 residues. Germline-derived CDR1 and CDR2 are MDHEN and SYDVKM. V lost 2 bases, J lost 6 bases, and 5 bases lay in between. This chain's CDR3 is CASSLPRQPQHF. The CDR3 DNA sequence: TGTGCCAGCAGTTTACCCCGTCAGCCCCAGCATTTT.

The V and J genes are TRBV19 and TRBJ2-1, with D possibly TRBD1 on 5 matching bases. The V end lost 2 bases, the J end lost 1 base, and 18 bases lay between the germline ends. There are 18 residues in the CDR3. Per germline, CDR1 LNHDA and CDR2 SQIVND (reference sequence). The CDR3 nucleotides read TGTGCCAGTAGTATATCCGGCAGGGCCTTCTCGTCCTACAATGAGCAGTTCTTC. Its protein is CASSISGRAFSSYNEQFF.

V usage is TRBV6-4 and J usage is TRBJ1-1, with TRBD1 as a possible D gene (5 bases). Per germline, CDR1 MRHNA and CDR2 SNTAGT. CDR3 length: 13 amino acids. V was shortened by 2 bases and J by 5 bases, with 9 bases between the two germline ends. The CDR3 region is CASSDQGGTEAFF. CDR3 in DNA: TGTGCCAGCAGTGACCAGGGTGGAACTGAAGCTTTCTTT.

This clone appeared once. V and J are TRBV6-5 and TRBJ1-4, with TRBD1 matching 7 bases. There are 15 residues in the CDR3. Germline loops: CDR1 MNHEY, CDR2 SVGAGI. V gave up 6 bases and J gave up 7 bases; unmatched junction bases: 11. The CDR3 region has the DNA TGTGCCAGCAGACTAGATAGACAGGGCTCTGAAAAACTGTTTTTT. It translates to CASRLDRQGSEKLFF.

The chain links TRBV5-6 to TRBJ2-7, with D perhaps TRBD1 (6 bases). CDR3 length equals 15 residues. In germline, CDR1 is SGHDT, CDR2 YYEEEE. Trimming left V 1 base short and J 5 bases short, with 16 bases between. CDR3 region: CASSLPTGHLDEQYF. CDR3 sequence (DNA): TGTGCCAGCAGCTTGCCCACAGGGCATTTGGACGAGCAGTACTTC.

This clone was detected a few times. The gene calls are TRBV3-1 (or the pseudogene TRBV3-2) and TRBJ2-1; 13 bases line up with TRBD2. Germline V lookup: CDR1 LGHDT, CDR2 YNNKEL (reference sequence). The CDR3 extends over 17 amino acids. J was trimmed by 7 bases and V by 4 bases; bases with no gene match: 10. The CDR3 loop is CASSRLRLAGGNNEQFF. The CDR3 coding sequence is TGTGCCAGCAGCCGCCTTAGACTAGCGGGAGGAAATAATGAGCAGTTCTTC.

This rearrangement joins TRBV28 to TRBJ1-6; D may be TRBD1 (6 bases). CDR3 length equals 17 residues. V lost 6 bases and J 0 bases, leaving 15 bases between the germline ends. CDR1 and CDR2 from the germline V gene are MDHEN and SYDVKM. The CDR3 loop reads CASSFRGRGSYNSPLHF. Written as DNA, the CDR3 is TGTGCCAGCAGCTTTAGGGGCAGGGGCTCCTATAATTCACCCCTCCACTTT.

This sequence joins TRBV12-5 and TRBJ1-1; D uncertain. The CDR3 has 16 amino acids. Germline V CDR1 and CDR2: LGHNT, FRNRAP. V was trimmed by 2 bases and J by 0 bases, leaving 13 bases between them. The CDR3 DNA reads TGTGCTAGTGGTTTGTCGCCGGGAGACATGAACACTGAAGCTTTCTTT. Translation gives CASGLSPGDMNTEAFF.

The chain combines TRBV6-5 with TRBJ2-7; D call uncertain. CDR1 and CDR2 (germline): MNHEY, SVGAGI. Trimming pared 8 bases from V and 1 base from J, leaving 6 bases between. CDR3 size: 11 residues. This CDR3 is CASGPSYEQYF. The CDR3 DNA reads TGTGCCAGCGGGCCTTCCTACGAGCAGTACTTC.

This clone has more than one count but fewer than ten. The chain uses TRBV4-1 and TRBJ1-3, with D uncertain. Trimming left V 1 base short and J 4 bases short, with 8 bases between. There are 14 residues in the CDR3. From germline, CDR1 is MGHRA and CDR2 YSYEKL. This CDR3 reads CASSQGPAGNTIYF. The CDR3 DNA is TGCGCCAGCAGCCAAGGTCCTGCGGGAAACACCATATATTTT.

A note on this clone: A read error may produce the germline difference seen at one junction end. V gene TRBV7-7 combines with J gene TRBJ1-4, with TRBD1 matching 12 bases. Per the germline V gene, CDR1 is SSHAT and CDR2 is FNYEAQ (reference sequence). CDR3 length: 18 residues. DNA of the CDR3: TGTGCTAGCAGCCCCACCGGGACAGGGGGCCTAACTAATGAAAAACTGTTTTTT. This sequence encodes CASSPTGTGGLTNEKLFF.

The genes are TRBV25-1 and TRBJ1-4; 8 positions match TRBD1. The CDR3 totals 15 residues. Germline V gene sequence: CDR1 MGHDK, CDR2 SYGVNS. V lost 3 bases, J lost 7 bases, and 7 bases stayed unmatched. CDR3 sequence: CASSDSGQGGEKLFF. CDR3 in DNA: TGTGCCAGCAGTGATTCAGGACAGGGTGGTGAAAAACTGTTTTTT.

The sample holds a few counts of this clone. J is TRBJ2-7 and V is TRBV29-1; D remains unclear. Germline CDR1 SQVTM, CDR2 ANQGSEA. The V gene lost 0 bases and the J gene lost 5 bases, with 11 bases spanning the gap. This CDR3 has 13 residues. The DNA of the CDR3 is TGCAGCGTTGAAGACTTACTCCTAGACGAGCAGTACTTC. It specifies CSVEDLLLDEQYF.

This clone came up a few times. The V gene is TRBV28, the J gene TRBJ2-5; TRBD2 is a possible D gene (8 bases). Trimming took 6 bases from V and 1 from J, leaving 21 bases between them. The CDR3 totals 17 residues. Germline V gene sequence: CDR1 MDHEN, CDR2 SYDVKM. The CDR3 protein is CASSLTWDSGGQETQYF. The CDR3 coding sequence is TGTGCCAGCAGCCTAACTTGGGACAGCGGGGGCCAAGAGACCCAGTACTTC.

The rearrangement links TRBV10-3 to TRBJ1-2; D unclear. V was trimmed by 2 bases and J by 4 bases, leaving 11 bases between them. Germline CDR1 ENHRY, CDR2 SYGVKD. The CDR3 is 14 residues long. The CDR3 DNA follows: TGTGCCATCAGTGAGCTCATGGAGATCTATGGCTACACCTTC. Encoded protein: CAISELMEIYGYTF.

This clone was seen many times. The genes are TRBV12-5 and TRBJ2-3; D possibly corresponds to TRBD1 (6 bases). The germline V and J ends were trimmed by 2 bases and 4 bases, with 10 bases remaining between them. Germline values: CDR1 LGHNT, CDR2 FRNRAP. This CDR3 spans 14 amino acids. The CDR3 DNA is TGTGCTAGTGGTTTGACAGGGTGGTCAGATACGCAGTATTTT. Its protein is CASGLTGWSDTQYF.

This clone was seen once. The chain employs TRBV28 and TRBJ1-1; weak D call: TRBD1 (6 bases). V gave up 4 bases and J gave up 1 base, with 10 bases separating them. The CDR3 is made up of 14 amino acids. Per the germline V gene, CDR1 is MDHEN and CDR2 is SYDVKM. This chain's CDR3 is CASSSDRKNTEAFF. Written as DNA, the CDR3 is TGTGCCAGCAGTTCAGACAGGAAGAACACTGAAGCTTTCTTT. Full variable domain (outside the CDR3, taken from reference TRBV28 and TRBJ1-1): DVKVTQSSRYLVKRTGEKVFLECVQDMDHENMFWYRQDPGLGLRLIYFSYDVKMKEKGDIPEGYSVSREKKERFSLILESASTNQTSMYLCASSSDRKNTEAFFGQGTRLTVV.

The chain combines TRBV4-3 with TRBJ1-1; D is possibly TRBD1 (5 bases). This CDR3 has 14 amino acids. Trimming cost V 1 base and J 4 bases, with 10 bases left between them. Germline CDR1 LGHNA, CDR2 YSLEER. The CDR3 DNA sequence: TGCGCCAGCAGCCAAGGGCAGGGAGGCACTGAAGCTTTCTTT. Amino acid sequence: CASSQGQGGTEAFF.

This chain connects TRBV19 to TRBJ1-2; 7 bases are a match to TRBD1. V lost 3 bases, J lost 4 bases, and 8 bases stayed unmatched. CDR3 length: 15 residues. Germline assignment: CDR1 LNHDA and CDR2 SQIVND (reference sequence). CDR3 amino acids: CASSIVTGSPYGYTF. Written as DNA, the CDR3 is TGTGCCAGTAGTATTGTGACAGGGAGCCCCTATGGCTACACCTTC.